A selection of T cell receptor beta chains follows, all from one sample in a study of CD8+CD57+ T cells in acquired aplastic anemia. Each CDR3 protein gets one entry after TCRdb re-called the reads with MiXCR. The sample holds around 170,000 distinct CDR3 sequences, 55% to 80% seen once. Input material: sorted CD4+, CD8+, or CD8+CD57+ T cells (not recorded which) from PBMCs. The receptors here all came from a human donor in good health. Both conserved end residues are part of each CDR3. The order of the fields is J gene, V gene, D gene, clone size, CDR3 protein, CDR3 DNA. D genes are given only for firm matches. Only some rows state a clone size, as once, few, many or a class for expanded clones.

TRBJ2-2	TRBV7-2	TRBD1	.	CASSWDRVSTGELFF	TGTGCCAGCAGCTGGGACAGGGTTAGCACCGGGGAGCTGTTTTTT
TRBJ2-7	TRBV5-1	TRBD1	.	CASSFAGGKYEQYF	TGCGCCAGCAGCTTTGCAGGGGGCAAGTACGAGCAGTACTTC
TRBJ2-7	TRBV5-1	TRBD2	.	CASTRGGAGGTYEQYF	TGCGCCAGCACCCGAGGGGGAGCGGGGGGAACTTACGAGCAGTACTTC
TRBJ2-3	TRBV25-1	.	.	CASSDRAGSDTQYF	TGTGCCAGCAGTGATCGGGCAGGGTCAGATACGCAGTATTTT
TRBJ1-6	TRBV7-8	.	.	CASSLDVGVGSPLHF	TGTGCCAGCAGCTTAGACGTAGGGGTAGGGTCACCCCTCCACTTT
TRBJ2-1	TRBV10-3	TRBD2	.	CAIRDSGRDEQFF	TGTGCCATCAGGGATAGCGGGCGGGATGAGCAGTTCTTC
TRBJ1-5	TRBV24-1	TRBD1	.	CATSDGQVSNQPQHF	TGTGCCACCAGTGACGGACAGGTTAGCAATCAGCCCCAGCATTTT
TRBJ2-1	TRBV4-1	.	many	CASSQNRAPSEQFF	TGCGCCAGCAGCCAGAACAGGGCTCCAAGTGAGCAGTTCTTC
TRBJ2-7	TRBV7-2	.	.	CASSSWDTAYEQYF	TGTGCCAGCAGCTCCTGGGACACAGCCTACGAGCAGTACTTC
TRBJ1-2	TRBV7-8	TRBD1	.	CASSSTGTGGVYGYTF	TGTGCCAGCAGCTCAACCGGGACAGGGGGCGTTTATGGCTATACCTTC
TRBJ1-5	TRBV15	.	once	CATSAFAQGGSNQPQHF	TGTGCCACCAGCGCTTTCGCACAGGGAGGGAGCAATCAGCCCCAGCATTTT
TRBJ2-1	TRBV24-1	TRBD2	.	CATSDSSGGAYNEQFF	TGTGCCACCAGTGATTCTAGCGGGGGGGCCTACAATGAGCAGTTCTTC
TRBJ2-7	TRBV5-1	TRBD1	many	CASIRKDRGDEQYF	TGCGCCAGCATCCGAAAAGACAGGGGCGACGAGCAGTACTTC
TRBJ2-7	TRBV2	.	.	CASRGSLGYSYEQYF	TGTGCCAGCAGGGGGTCACTGGGCTACTCCTACGAGCAGTACTTC
TRBJ2-1	TRBV2	.	.	CASHYTGSNEQFF	TGTGCCAGTCACTATACAGGCTCTAATGAGCAGTTCTTC
TRBJ2-5	TRBV20-1	TRBD2	.	CSALSGGSQETQYF	TGCAGTGCTTTAAGCGGGGGGTCCCAAGAGACCCAGTACTTC
TRBJ2-3	TRBV6-5	.	many	CASRLGYTQYF	TGTGCCAGCAGACTGGGGTATACGCAGTATTTT
TRBJ1-5	TRBV7-2	.	.	CASSLFSSNQPQHF	TGTGCCAGCAGCTTATTTTCTAGCAATCAGCCCCAGCATTTT
TRBJ1-6	TRBV5-1	.	.	CASSLGQESNSPLHF	TGCGCCAGCAGCTTGGGACAGGAGTCTAATTCACCCCTCCACTTT
TRBJ1-1	TRBV12-3/TRBV12-4	.	few	CASTVAEAFF	TGTGCCAGCACGGTGGCTGAAGCTTTCTTT
TRBJ1-2	TRBV10-3	.	.	CAISGTRDYGYTF	TGTGCCATCTCTGGGACCCGGGACTATGGCTACACCTTC
TRBJ2-3	TRBV7-9	.	once	CASSLTGGKSATDTQYF	TGTGCCAGCAGCTTAACAGGCGGGAAGTCCGCGACAGATACGCAGTATTTT
TRBJ1-2	TRBV15	TRBD1	.	CATSRGDRGDYGYTF	TGTGCCACCAGCAGAGGGGACAGGGGGGACTATGGCTACACCTTC
TRBJ1-5	TRBV24-1	TRBD1	many	CATSELGGADQPQHF	TGTGCCACCAGTGAATTAGGGGGCGCGGATCAGCCCCAGCATTTT
TRBJ2-3	TRBV5-4	.	.	CASSRGSSFTDTQYF	TGTGCCAGCAGTCGGGGGAGCTCCTTCACAGATACGCAGTATTTT
TRBJ2-1	TRBV29-1	.	.	CSAERQVLSYNEQFF	TGCAGCGCTGAGAGACAGGTCCTATCCTACAATGAGCAGTTCTTC
TRBJ2-1	TRBV20-1	.	.	CSAVSVEQFF	TGCAGTGCTGTGAGTGTCGAGCAGTTCTTC
TRBJ2-3	TRBV4-1	TRBD1	many	CASSQEGQGIYTDTQYF	TGCGCCAGCAGCCAAGAAGGACAGGGCATATACACAGATACGCAGTATTTT
TRBJ2-7	TRBV19	TRBD1	.	CASSRDRGSSYEQYF	TGTGCCAGTAGTAGGGACAGGGGGAGCTCCTACGAGCAGTACTTC